This T cell receptor (beta chain) was identified in a study of CD8 T cells in ankylosing spondylitis. Overall study results and limits: Disease-linked clones reportedly showed significant enrichment in matched ankylosing spondylitis synovial fluid. Reactive arthritis synovial fluid and blood previously showed some of these motif variants. Blood from ankylosing spondylitis patients appeared to carry a characteristic roughly 8-variant TCR beta motif.

V lost 5 bases to trimming and J lost 7 bases; unmatched junction nucleotides: 4. Germline V gene lookup returns CDR1 MNHEY and CDR2 SMNVEV (reference sequence). CDR3 size: 14 residues. Researchers built TCR beta libraries using quantitative 5'-RACE with molecular barcodes. TCRdb called the 5' RACE reads again in MiXCR, with one record for every CDR3 protein. The sample records 250,000 to 300,000 distinct CDR3 sequences, under 20% being singletons. This clonotype was counted a few times. Its antigen is unknown. The sequence derives from a male donor with ankylosing spondylitis or in good health (not recorded which). Material for sequencing was blood, either unsorted or a sorted T cell fraction (not recorded which). The chain has TRBV27 and TRBJ1-6; 8 positions match TRBD1. This CDR3 reads CASSPGQANSPLHF. The CDR3 region has the DNA TGTGCCAGCAGTCCGGGACAGGCAAATTCACCCCTCCACTTT.